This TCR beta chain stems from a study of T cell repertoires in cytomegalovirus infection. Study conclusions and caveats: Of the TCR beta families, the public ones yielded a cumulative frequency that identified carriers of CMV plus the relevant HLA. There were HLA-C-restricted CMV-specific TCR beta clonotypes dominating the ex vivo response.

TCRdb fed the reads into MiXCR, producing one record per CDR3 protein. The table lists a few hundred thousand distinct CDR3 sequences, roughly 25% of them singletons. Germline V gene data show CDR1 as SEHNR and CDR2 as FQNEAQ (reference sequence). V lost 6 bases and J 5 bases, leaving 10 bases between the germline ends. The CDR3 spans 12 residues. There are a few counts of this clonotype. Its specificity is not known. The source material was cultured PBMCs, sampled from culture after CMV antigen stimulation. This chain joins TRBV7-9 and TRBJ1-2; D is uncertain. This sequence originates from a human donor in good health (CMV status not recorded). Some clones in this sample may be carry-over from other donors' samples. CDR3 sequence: CASSSARYGYTF. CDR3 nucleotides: TGTGCCAGCAGTTCAGCCCGGTATGGCTACACCTTC.